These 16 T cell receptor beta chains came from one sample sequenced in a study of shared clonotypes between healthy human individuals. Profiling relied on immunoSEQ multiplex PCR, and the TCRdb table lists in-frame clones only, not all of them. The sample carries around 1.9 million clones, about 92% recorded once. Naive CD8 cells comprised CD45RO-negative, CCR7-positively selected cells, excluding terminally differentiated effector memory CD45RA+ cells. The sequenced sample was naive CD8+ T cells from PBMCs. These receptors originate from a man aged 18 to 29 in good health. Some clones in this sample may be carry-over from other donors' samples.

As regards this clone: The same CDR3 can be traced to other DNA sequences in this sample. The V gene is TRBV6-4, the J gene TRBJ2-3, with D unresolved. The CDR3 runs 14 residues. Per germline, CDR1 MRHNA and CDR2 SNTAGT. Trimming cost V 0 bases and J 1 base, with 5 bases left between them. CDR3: CASSDSGGTDTQYF. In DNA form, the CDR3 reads TGTGCCAGCAGTGACTCCGGAGGCACAGATACGCAGTATTTT.

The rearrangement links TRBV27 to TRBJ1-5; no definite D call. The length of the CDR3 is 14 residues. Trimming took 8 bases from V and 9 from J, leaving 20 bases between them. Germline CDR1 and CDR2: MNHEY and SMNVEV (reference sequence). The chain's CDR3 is CASQPLEESGPQHF. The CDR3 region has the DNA TGTGCCAGCCAACCCCTGGAGGAGTCTGGGCCCCAGCATTTT.

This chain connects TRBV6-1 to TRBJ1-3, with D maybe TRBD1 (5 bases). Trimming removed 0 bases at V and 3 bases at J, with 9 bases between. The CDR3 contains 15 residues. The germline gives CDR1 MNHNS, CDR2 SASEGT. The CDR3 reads CASSEAQAVGNTIYF. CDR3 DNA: TGTGCCAGCAGTGAAGCACAGGCGGTTGGAAACACCATATATTTT.

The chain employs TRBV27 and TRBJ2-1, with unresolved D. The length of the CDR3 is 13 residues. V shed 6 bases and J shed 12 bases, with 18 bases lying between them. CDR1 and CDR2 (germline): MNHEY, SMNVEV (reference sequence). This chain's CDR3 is CASSPGVAESQFF. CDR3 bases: TGTGCCAGCAGCCCTGGGGTAGCAGAATCGCAGTTCTTC.

The CDR3 spells CASSLASGVNTEAFF. The CDR3 coding sequence is TGTGCCAGCAGCTTAGCGTCGGGGGTGAACACTGAAGCTTTCTTT. V and J are TRBV11-1 and TRBJ1-1; tentative D call: TRBD1 (5 bases). Trimming pared 0 bases from V and 0 bases from J, leaving 8 bases between. The CDR3 spans 15 residues. The V gene's germline CDR1 is SGHAT and CDR2 FQDESV (reference sequence).

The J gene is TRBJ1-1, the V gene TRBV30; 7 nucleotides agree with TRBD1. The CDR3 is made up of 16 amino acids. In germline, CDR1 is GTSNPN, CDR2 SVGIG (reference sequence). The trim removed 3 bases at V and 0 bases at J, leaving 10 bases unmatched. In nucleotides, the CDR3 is TGTGCCTGGAGCAGGGGGAGGGGCTTGATGAACACTGAAGCTTTCTTT. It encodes CAWSRGRGLMNTEAFF.

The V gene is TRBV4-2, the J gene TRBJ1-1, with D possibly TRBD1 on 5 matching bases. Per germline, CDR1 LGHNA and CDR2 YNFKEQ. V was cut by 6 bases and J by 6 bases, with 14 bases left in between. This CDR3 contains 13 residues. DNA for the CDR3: TGTGCCAGCAGACACTTAAGGGACGCTGAAGCTTTCTTT. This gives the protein CASRHLRDAEAFF.

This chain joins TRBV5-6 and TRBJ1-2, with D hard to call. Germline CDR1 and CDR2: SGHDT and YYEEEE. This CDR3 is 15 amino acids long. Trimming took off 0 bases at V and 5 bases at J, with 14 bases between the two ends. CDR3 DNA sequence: TGTGCCAGCAGCTTGGCGGTGAAGGGCTGGTATGGCTACACCTTC. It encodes CASSLAVKGWYGYTF.

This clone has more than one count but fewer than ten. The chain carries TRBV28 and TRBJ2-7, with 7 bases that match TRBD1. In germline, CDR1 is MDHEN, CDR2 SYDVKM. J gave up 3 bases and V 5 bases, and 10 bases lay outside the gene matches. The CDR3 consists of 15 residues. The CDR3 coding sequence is TGTGCCAGCAGTCCTGCCAACCGGGACAGCTACGAGCAGTACTTC. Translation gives CASSPANRDSYEQYF.

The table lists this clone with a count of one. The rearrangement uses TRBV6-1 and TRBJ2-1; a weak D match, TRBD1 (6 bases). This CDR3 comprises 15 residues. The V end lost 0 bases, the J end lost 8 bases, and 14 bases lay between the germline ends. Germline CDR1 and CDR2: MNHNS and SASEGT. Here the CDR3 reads CASSEALGTTYEQFF. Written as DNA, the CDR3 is TGTGCCAGCAGTGAAGCGCTCGGGACAACATATGAGCAGTTCTTC.

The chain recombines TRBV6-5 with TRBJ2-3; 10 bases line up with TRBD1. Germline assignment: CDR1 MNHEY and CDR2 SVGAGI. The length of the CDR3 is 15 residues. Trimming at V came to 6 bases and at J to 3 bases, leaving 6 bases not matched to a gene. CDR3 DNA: TGTGCCAGCAGCAGACAGGGGGCTGAGACAGATACGCAGTATTTT. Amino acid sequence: CASSRQGAETDTQYF.

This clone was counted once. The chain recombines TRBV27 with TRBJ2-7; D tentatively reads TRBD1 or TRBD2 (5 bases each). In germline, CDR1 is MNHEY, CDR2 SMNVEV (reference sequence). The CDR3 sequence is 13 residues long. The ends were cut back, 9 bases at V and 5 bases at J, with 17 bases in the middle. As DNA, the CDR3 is TGTGCCAGTACACCCGGAGAGGGGAACGAGCAGTACTTC. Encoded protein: CASTPGEGNEQYF.

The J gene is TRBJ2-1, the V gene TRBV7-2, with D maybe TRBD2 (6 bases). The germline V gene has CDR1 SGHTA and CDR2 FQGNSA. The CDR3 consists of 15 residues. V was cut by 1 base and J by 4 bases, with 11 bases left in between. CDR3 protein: CASSLDPSVYNEQFF. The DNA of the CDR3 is TGTGCCAGCAGCTTAGACCCTAGCGTTTACAATGAGCAGTTCTTC.

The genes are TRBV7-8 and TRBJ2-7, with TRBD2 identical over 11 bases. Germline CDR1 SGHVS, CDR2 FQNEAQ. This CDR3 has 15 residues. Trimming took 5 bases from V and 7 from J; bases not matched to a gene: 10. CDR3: CASSAGTSGSTEQYF. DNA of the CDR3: TGTGCCAGCAGCGCCGGGACTAGCGGATCTACGGAGCAGTACTTC.

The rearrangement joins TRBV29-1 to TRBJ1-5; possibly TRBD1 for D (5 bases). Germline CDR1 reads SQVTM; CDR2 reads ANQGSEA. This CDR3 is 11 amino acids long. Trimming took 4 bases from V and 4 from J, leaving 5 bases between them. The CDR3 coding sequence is TGCAGCGTTGGACAGAATCAGCCCCAGCATTTT. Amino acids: CSVGQNQPQHF.

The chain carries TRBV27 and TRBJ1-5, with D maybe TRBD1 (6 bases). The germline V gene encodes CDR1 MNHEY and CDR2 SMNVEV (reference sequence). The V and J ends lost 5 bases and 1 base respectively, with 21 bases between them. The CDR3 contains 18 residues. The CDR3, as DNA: TGTGCCAGCAGTCTGGACGGGGAACAGGGCGTAAGCAATCAGCCCCAGCATTTT. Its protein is CASSLDGEQGVSNQPQHF.